This T cell receptor beta chain was profiled in a study of blood T cell repertoires in COVID-19. Study context: Sources were T cells, B-cell-depleted T cells, or PBMCs; the material itself was cDNA or gDNA.

Sequencing used immunoSEQ multiplex PCR; TCRdb keeps in-frame clones, though not all of them. Of about 160,000 clones in the sample, about 80% were seen once. The CDR3 totals 13 residues. CDR1 is LNHDA and CDR2 is SQIVND in the germline V gene (reference sequence). Trimming took 8 bases from V and 10 from J; bases not matched to a gene: 10. The sample consisted of peripheral blood. The TCR comes from a woman older than 75 with acute or convalescent COVID-19. The chain is built from TRBV19 and TRBJ2-1, with 8 bases lining up with TRBD2. The DNA for the CDR3 is TGTGCCAGTTACGGCGGGAGGCCCCACGAGCAGTTCTTC. Its protein product is CASYGGRPHEQFF.